Following are 5 T cell receptor beta chains from one sample sequenced in a study of T-cell memory formation after mild COVID-19. MiXCR, run by TCRdb on the 5' RACE reads, gives a single entry per CDR3 protein. The sample records a few hundred thousand distinct CDR3 sequences, roughly 26% being singletons. The sample comprised PBMCs or a T cell subset sorted from them (not recorded which). The receptors here all came from an adult woman who had mild COVID-19 (a few samples of this study predate the infection). Cell type and time point are not known.

The V gene is TRBV9, the J gene TRBJ2-1; TRBD2 agrees at 9 bases. J lost 8 bases, V lost 4 bases, and 13 bases had no gene match. Per germline, CDR1 SGDLS and CDR2 YYNGEE. The CDR3 contains 16 residues. DNA for the CDR3: TGTGCCAGCAGCTGGCTCTCTGGCGGGGGGGCGCATGAGCAGTTCTTC. This sequence encodes CASSWLSGGGAHEQFF.

The J gene is TRBJ2-7, the V gene TRBV19; 10 bases map to TRBD2. Germline V gives CDR1 LNHDA, CDR2 SQIVND (reference sequence). CDR3 size: 14 residues. V shed 6 bases, J shed 3 bases, and the junction held 5 bases outside the gene matches. The CDR3 nucleotides read TGTGCCAGTAGCCTAGCGGGGGAGAACTACGAGCAGTACTTC. Translation gives CASSLAGENYEQYF.

This clonotype was seen more than once but under ten times. The J gene is TRBJ2-3, the V gene TRBV7-2; 13 positions match TRBD2. The CDR3 sequence is 17 residues long. CDR1 and CDR2 (germline): SGHTA, FQGNSA. V trimming: 6 bases; J trimming: 4 bases; junction bases outside the gene matches: 10. CDR3 loop: CASRPAGLAGAPDTQYF. CDR3 bases: TGTGCCAGCAGACCAGCAGGACTAGCGGGAGCCCCAGATACGCAGTATTTT.

This clonotype came up a few times. V is TRBV5-1 and J is TRBJ1-1; possibly TRBD1 for D (6 bases). V was clipped by 1 base and J by 3 bases, with 13 bases between them. CDR1 is SGHRS, CDR2 YFSETQ, per germline. CDR3 length: 15 residues. The CDR3 DNA is TGCGCCAGCAGCTTGTTGGGCAGGGGAGACACTGAAGCTTTCTTT. This encodes CASSLLGRGDTEAFF.

CDR3 in amino acids: CAWSGLATNNEQFF. In nucleotides, the CDR3 is TGTGCCTGGAGCGGACTAGCAACCAACAATGAGCAGTTCTTC. The gene calls are TRBV30 and TRBJ2-1, with 8 bases matching TRBD2. Germline values: CDR1 GTSNPN, CDR2 SVGIG (reference sequence). This CDR3 has 14 amino acids. The V segment lost 3 bases and the J segment 5 bases; nucleotides outside the gene matches: 6.